The present TCR beta chain was sequenced within a study of Graves' ophthalmopathy and Graves' hyperthyroidism. Broader study findings: At about 70% sensitivity and 72% to 75% specificity, the model predicted progression of the ophthalmopathy. Blood contained most expanded thyroid clonotypes exceeding 0.001 frequency.

The CDR3 is made up of 14 amino acids. The junction had 2 bases not matched to a gene; V was cut back by 0 bases and J by 4 bases. Germline-derived CDR1 and CDR2 are LNHNV and YYDKDF (reference sequence). This clonotype ranks as medium-sized. Its antigen is not known. Using RNA transcripts, the TCR beta CDR3 regions were amplified. HTBI primers were used in a first-round RT-PCR, which preceded a second-round multiplex PCR. TCRdb re-analysed the multiplex PCR reads in MiXCR, keeping a single row per CDR3 protein. The data show tens of thousands of distinct CDR3 sequences, approximately 50% seen once. V gene TRBV15 combines with J gene TRBJ2-5; 7 nucleotides line up with TRBD1. Sequencing was carried out using peripheral blood. The receptor comes from an adult woman with Graves' ophthalmopathy. Written as DNA, the CDR3 is TGTGCCACCAGCAGAGAGGACAGGCGAGAGACCCAGTACTTC. This sequence encodes CATSREDRRETQYF. Combining the CDR3 with reference TRBV15 and TRBJ2-5 gives the whole variable domain DAMVIQNPRYQVTQFGKPVTLSCSQTLNHNVMYWYQQKSSQAPKLLFHYYDKDFNNEADTPDNFQSRRPNTSFCFLDIRSPGLGDTAMYLCATSREDRRETQYFGPGTRLLVL.